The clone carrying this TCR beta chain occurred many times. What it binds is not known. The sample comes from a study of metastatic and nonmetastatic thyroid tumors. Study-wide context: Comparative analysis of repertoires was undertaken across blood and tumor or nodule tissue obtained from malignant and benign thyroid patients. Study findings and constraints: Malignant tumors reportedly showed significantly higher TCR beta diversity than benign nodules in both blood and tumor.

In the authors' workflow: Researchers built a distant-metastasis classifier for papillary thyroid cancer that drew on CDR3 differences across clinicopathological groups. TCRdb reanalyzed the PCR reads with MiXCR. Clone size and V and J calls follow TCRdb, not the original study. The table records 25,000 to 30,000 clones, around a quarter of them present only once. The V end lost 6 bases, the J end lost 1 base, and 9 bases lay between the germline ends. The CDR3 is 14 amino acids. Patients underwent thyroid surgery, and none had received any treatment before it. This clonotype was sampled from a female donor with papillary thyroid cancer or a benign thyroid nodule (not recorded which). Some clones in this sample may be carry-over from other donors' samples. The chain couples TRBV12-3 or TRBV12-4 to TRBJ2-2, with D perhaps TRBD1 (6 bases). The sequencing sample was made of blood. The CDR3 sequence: CASRETGNTGELFF. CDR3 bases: TGTGCCAGCAGAGAGACAGGGAACACCGGGGAGCTGTTTTTT.